This T cell receptor (beta chain) was identified in a study of blood T cells in healthy people across ages. The CDR3 totals 14 residues. With 7 bases removed from V and 3 bases from J, the gap between germline ends came to 13 bases. From germline, CDR1 is MNHNY and CDR2 SVGAGI (reference sequence). Primers used in a second PCR of roughly 6 to 11 cycles were a sample-barcoded 5' primer and a J-beta primer mix. Each cDNA molecule received a tag from a template-switch adaptor that had 12 random nucleotides. TCRdb reanalysed the 5' RACE reads using MiXCR and keeps one entry per CDR3 protein. The table records 550,000 to 750,000 distinct CDR3 sequences, around a fifth of them present only once.

Input material: blood. The sequence was collected from a man in his sixties or seventies in good health. J is TRBJ2-1 and V is TRBV6-6; a weak D match, TRBD2 (6 bases). CDR3 bases: TGTGCCAGCATGGGGGGAAGCATCTACAATGAGCAGTTCTTC. Translating gives CASMGGSIYNEQFF.